Shown below are 29 T cell receptor beta chains from a single sample sequenced in a study of blood T cell repertoires in COVID-19. Generated by immunoSEQ multiplex PCR, the TCRdb table keeps only in-frame clones and is missing some. The sample has about 290,000 clones; roughly 89% are singletons. The sample comprised peripheral blood. The receptors shown here come from a woman in her twenties or thirties with COVID-19, enrolled during active disease.

The V and J genes are TRBV2 and TRBJ2-2; D remains unclear. The V gene lost 4 bases and the J gene lost 3 bases, with 6 bases spanning the gap. CDR1 and CDR2 (germline): SNHLY, FYNNEI. The CDR3 spans 13 residues. The chain's CDR3 is CASSVPYTGELFF. The DNA for the CDR3 is TGTGCCAGCAGTGTTCCTTACACCGGGGAGCTGTTTTTT. Complete variable domain (other parts from reference TRBV2 and TRBJ2-2): EPEVTQTPSHQVTQMGQEVILRCVPISNHLYFYWYRQILGQKVEFLVSFYNNEISEKSEIFDDQFSVERPDGSNFTLKIRSTKLEDSAMYFCASSVPYTGELFFGEGSRLTVL.

The chain carries TRBV28 and TRBJ2-3; D gene ambiguous. The CDR3 has 13 residues. CDR1 and CDR2 (germline): MDHEN, SYDVKM. Trimming took 6 bases from V and 0 from J, leaving 7 bases between them. CDR3 in DNA: TGTGCCAGCAGCCGCCTAAGCACAGATACGCAGTATTTT. Translation: CASSRLSTDTQYF.

J is TRBJ2-1 and V is TRBV27, with TRBD2 as a possible D gene (5 bases). V shed 3 bases and J shed 1 base, with 7 bases lying between them. CDR1 and CDR2 (germline): MNHEY, SMNVEV (reference sequence). The CDR3 has 14 residues. CDR3 DNA: TGTGCCAGCAGTTTTGAGGGATCCTACAATGAGCAGTTCTTC. Its protein is CASSFEGSYNEQFF.

The chain couples TRBV3-1 (or the pseudogene TRBV3-2) to TRBJ2-5, with D possibly being TRBD2 (6 bases). CDR1 LGHDT and CDR2 YNNKEL come from the germline V gene (reference sequence). The length of the CDR3 is 17 residues. V was shortened by 1 base and J by 1 base, with 16 bases between the two germline ends. CDR3 sequence reads: CASSQVKRGGVQETQYF. The CDR3 region has the DNA TGTGCCAGCAGCCAAGTCAAGAGGGGCGGGGTCCAAGAGACCCAGTACTTC.

The chain employs TRBV5-5 and TRBJ2-3, with D hard to call. CDR1 is SGHKS, CDR2 YYEKEE, per germline (reference sequence). V dropped 4 bases and J dropped 4 bases, with 13 bases sitting between them. This CDR3 region has 14 residues. The CDR3 spells CASSLSLAPDTQYF. The CDR3 DNA follows: TGTGCCAGCAGCCTCAGTTTGGCCCCAGATACGCAGTATTTT.

This clone was seen only a few times. The J gene is TRBJ1-1, the V gene TRBV10-2, with D possibly TRBD1 on 5 matching bases. V was clipped by 10 bases and J by 4 bases, with 16 bases between them. This CDR3 has 13 residues. CDR1 and CDR2 from the germline V gene are WSHSY and SAAADI. In DNA form, the CDR3 reads TGCGCCACGCAGGGATTCCCGGGCACTGAAGCTTTCTTT. Protein product: CATQGFPGTEAFF.

CDR3 in DNA: TGTGCCAGCAGCGCGACAGGGGGCGCCCCCTACAATGAGCAGTTCTTC. Amino acids: CASSATGGAPYNEQFF. This rearrangement joins TRBV7-9 to TRBJ2-1; 10 nucleotides line up with TRBD1. The ends lost 5 bases at V and 2 bases at J; junction bases unmatched: 6. This CDR3 spans 16 amino acids. In germline, CDR1 is SEHNR, CDR2 FQNEAQ (reference sequence).

The chain is built from TRBV7-7 and TRBJ1-4; 8 bases map to TRBD1. V shed 5 bases, J shed 6 bases, and the junction held 8 bases outside the gene matches. The germline CDR1 and CDR2 sequences are SSHAT and FNYEAQ (reference sequence). The CDR3 contains 15 residues. The CDR3: CASSPRDRYDEKLFF. The CDR3 nucleotides read TGTGCCAGCAGCCCTCGGGACAGGTATGATGAAAAACTGTTTTTT.

The chain joins TRBV7-9 to TRBJ2-1, with D perhaps TRBD2 (6 bases). The ends were cut back, 5 bases at V and 10 bases at J, with 9 bases in the middle. The germline gives CDR1 SEHNR, CDR2 FQNEAQ (reference sequence). This CDR3 is built from 11 residues. In DNA form, the CDR3 reads TGTGCCAGCAGCGGCGGAGGGGAGCAGTTCTTC. Its translation is CASSGGGEQFF.

This clone was seen repeatedly, ten times or more. This chain uses TRBV7-9 with TRBJ1-2; 7 nucleotides match TRBD1. This CDR3 has 15 amino acids. V dropped 5 bases and J dropped 4; count of bases not matched to a gene: 10. The V gene's germline CDR1 is SEHNR and CDR2 FQNEAQ (reference sequence). CDR3 bases: TGTGCCAGCAGCCCTAGAACGGGACAGTCCTATGGCTACACCTTC. Protein sequence: CASSPRTGQSYGYTF.

The chain couples TRBV6-6 to TRBJ2-7; no clear D gene. Between the trimmed V and J ends, which lost 2 bases and 5 bases, there was a span of 4 bases. Germline CDR1 MNHNY, CDR2 SVGAGI (reference sequence). The CDR3 is 11 residues long. For the CDR3, the DNA is TGTGCCAGCAGTTACCGTCACGAGCAGTACTTC. Its translation is CASSYRHEQYF.

The chain joins TRBV19 to TRBJ1-1; D ambiguous. The germline V and J ends were trimmed by 5 bases and 1 base, with 11 bases remaining between them. Germline CDR1 LNHDA, CDR2 SQIVND (reference sequence). CDR3 size: 14 residues. CDR3 amino acids: CASSAARENTEAFF. The CDR3 DNA follows: TGTGCCAGTAGTGCGGCGAGGGAGAACACTGAAGCTTTCTTT. Full variable domain (remainder filled in from reference TRBV19 and TRBJ1-1): DGGITQSPKYLFRKEGQNVTLSCEQNLNHDAMYWYRQDPGQGLRLIYYSQIVNDFQKGDIAEGYSVSREKKESFPLTVTSAQKNPTAFYLCASSAARENTEAFFGQGTRLTVV.

V usage is TRBV3-1 (or the pseudogene TRBV3-2) and J usage is TRBJ2-7, with 10 nucleotides matching TRBD2. Germline V gives CDR1 LGHDT, CDR2 YNNKEL (reference sequence). The CDR3 length is 15 residues. Trimming cost V 0 bases and J 4 bases; bases outside gene matches: 3. CDR3 DNA sequence: TGTGCCAGCAGCCAAGATAGCGGGGGGTCATACGAGCAGTACTTC. It yields the protein CASSQDSGGSYEQYF.

The chain recombines TRBV2 with TRBJ1-1, with 7 bases fitting TRBD1. Trimming took 7 bases from V and 4 from J; bases not matched to a gene: 6. CDR1 and CDR2 (germline): SNHLY, FYNNEI. The CDR3 spans 13 residues. For the CDR3, the DNA is TGTGCCAGCACCACAGGGGCGGGCACTGAAGCTTTCTTT. It is translated as CASTTGAGTEAFF.

The chain employs TRBV30 and TRBJ1-1; 7 bases line up with TRBD1. This CDR3 has 19 amino acids. The V segment lost 5 bases and the J segment 2 bases; nucleotides outside the gene matches: 23. From germline, CDR1 is GTSNPN and CDR2 SVGIG (reference sequence). CDR3 sequence: CAWGRGFFITRQGNTEAFF. In DNA form, the CDR3 reads TGTGCCTGGGGCCGAGGGTTTTTCATCACGCGACAGGGAAACACTGAAGCTTTCTTT.

The chain uses TRBV27 and TRBJ1-5; TRBD1 matches 7 bases. The junction had 5 bases not matched to a gene; V was cut back by 3 bases and J by 9 bases. Germline V gene data show CDR1 as MNHEY and CDR2 as SMNVEV (reference sequence). This CDR3 has 13 residues. CDR3 in amino acids: CASSFRGLGPQHF. The CDR3 DNA is TGTGCCAGCAGTTTTAGGGGGCTGGGGCCCCAGCATTTT.

This chain joins TRBV20-1 and TRBJ1-2, with 7 bases that match TRBD1. V dropped 3 bases and J dropped 10; count of bases not matched to a gene: 14. The CDR3 runs 14 residues. From germline, CDR1 is DFQATT and CDR2 SNEGSKA (reference sequence). The CDR3 loop reads CSASQPGQSLSYTF. The CDR3 coding sequence is TGCAGTGCTAGTCAACCGGGACAGAGCCTCTCCTACACCTTC.

This chain links TRBV27 with TRBJ2-3; 7 positions agree with TRBD1. V was pared by 3 bases and J by 3 bases, with 0 bases of the junction left unmatched. Germline V CDR1 and CDR2: MNHEY, SMNVEV (reference sequence). This CDR3 has 13 amino acids. The CDR3 loop is CASSFRGTDTQYF. The CDR3 DNA reads as TGTGCCAGCAGTTTCAGGGGGACAGATACGCAGTATTTT.

This chain connects TRBV28 to TRBJ1-6; tentatively, D is TRBD1 (5 bases). Germline CDR1 is MDHEN and CDR2 is SYDVKM. CDR3 length equals 15 residues. V dropped 7 bases and J dropped 10 bases, with 20 bases sitting between them. The CDR3 bases are TGTGCCAGCAAGGGGAGGGGTCCCCTTTCCTCACCCCTCCACTTT. Protein product: CASKGRGPLSSPLHF. Full variable domain (missing parts from reference TRBV28 and TRBJ1-6): DVKVTQSSRYLVKRTGEKVFLECVQDMDHENMFWYRQDPGLGLRLIYFSYDVKMKEKGDIPEGYSVSREKKERFSLILESASTNQTSMYLCASKGRGPLSSPLHFGNGTRLTVT.

This chain joins TRBV3-1 (or the pseudogene TRBV3-2) and TRBJ1-2; D call uncertain. V lost 1 base and J 5 bases, leaving 11 bases between the germline ends. CDR3 length: 14 residues. The germline V gene encodes CDR1 LGHDT and CDR2 YNNKEL (reference sequence). The CDR3 DNA reads TGTGCCAGCAGCCAAGTGGGAGGGAGTTATGGCTACACCTTC. As protein: CASSQVGGSYGYTF.

The V call is TRBV19, the J call TRBJ2-1; 12 positions agree with TRBD2. CDR1 LNHDA and CDR2 SQIVND come from the germline V gene (reference sequence). The CDR3 extends over 17 amino acids. The ends lost 5 bases at V and 5 bases at J; junction bases unmatched: 10. CDR3 amino acids: CASSLYKLAGGNNEQFF. The CDR3 DNA reads TGTGCCAGTAGTCTTTATAAACTAGCGGGGGGTAACAATGAGCAGTTCTTC.

The chain employs TRBV10-3 and TRBJ1-1; TRBD1 aligns across 8 bases. The CDR3 extends over 20 amino acids. The V gene end was trimmed by 1 base and the J gene end by 0 bases; junction bases not matched to a gene: 16. Germline V gene sequence: CDR1 ENHRY, CDR2 SYGVKD. This CDR3 reads CAISELAQGAHTIMNTEAFF. CDR3 DNA: TGTGCCATCAGTGAGTTGGCCCAGGGGGCGCATACTATTATGAACACTGAAGCTTTCTTT.

The chain uses TRBV10-3 and TRBJ1-2; 8 bases fit TRBD1. This CDR3 is 16 amino acids long. V shed 6 bases, J shed 0 bases, and the junction held 9 bases outside the gene matches. Per germline, CDR1 ENHRY and CDR2 SYGVKD. The CDR3 region is CAIRDRENSANYGYTF. As DNA, the CDR3 is TGTGCCATCAGGGACAGGGAGAATAGTGCTAACTATGGCTACACCTTC.

The chain joins TRBV5-6 to TRBJ2-7; D is possibly TRBD1 (6 bases). The CDR3 consists of 14 residues. Germline V gene data show CDR1 as SGHDT and CDR2 as YYEEEE. V was clipped by 4 bases and J by 2 bases, with 13 bases between them. The CDR3 spells CASSKDRSPYEQYF. CDR3 in DNA: TGTGCCAGCAGCAAAGACAGGTCCCCCTACGAGCAGTACTTC.

This clone was observed a single time. The chain joins TRBV7-9 to TRBJ2-3; D is perhaps TRBD2 (6 bases). Looked up from germline, CDR1 is SEHNR and CDR2 is FQNEAQ (reference sequence). The V end lost 4 bases, the J end lost 5 bases, and 13 bases lay between the germline ends. CDR3 length: 14 amino acids. The CDR3 nucleotides read TGTGCCAGCAGCTGGGGGGTAGCAGGAGATACGCAGTATTTT. Its protein is CASSWGVAGDTQYF.

The chain carries TRBV5-1 and TRBJ2-2; D is perhaps TRBD1 (6 bases). V was pared by 4 bases and J by 2 bases, with 15 bases between. The germline gives CDR1 SGHRS, CDR2 YFSETQ. The CDR3 has 16 residues. CDR3 in amino acids: CASSLTRTDNTGELFF. The CDR3 DNA reads as TGCGCCAGCAGCCTTACGCGGACAGACAACACCGGGGAGCTGTTTTTT.

This chain joins TRBV28 and TRBJ1-2; 8 nucleotides line up with TRBD1. CDR3 length equals 17 residues. Losses at the gene ends were 6 bases for V and 2 bases for J; bases not matched to a gene: 14. Germline CDR1 MDHEN, CDR2 SYDVKM. CDR3: CASSLARYRGINYGYTF. In nucleotides, the CDR3 is TGTGCCAGCAGCCTAGCTCGGTACAGGGGGATCAACTATGGCTACACCTTC.

This chain joins TRBV6-5 and TRBJ2-3; a weak D match, TRBD1 (6 bases). The germline V gene has CDR1 MNHEY and CDR2 SVGAGI. The V end lost 8 bases, the J end lost 1 base, and 13 bases lay between the germline ends. The CDR3 extends over 14 amino acids. Here the CDR3 DNA reads TGTGCCAGCTGGGGGCTTTGGGGCACAGATACGCAGTATTTT. The encoded protein is CASWGLWGTDTQYF.

This clone qualifies as medium-sized. This chain links TRBV3-1 (or the pseudogene TRBV3-2) with TRBJ1-1; no firm D call. This CDR3 region has 13 residues. The V end lost 1 base, the J end lost 1 base, and 4 bases lay between the germline ends. Germline V gives CDR1 LGHDT, CDR2 YNNKEL (reference sequence). The CDR3 is CASSQAKNTEAFF. CDR3 bases: TGTGCCAGCAGCCAAGCAAAGAACACTGAAGCTTTCTTT.